These 12 T cell receptor beta chains originate from one sample sequenced in a study of immune evolution from preneoplasia to lung adenocarcinoma. Data came from immunoSEQ multiplex PCR; TCRdb stores just in-frame clones and leaves some out. The table includes several thousand clones, roughly 72% detected once. Input material: FFPE adjacent normal lung tissue. Receptors were obtained from a person aged 60-80 years with lung adenocarcinoma.

The J gene is TRBJ1-3, the V gene TRBV5-4, with D tentatively TRBD1 (6 bases). V was shortened by 4 bases and J by 0 bases, with 11 bases between the two germline ends. This CDR3 is built from 15 residues. CDR1 and CDR2 (germline): SGHNT, YYREEE (reference sequence). The CDR3, as DNA: TGTGCCAGCAGCCAGGACAGCGGCTCTGGAAACACCATATATTTT. Protein sequence: CASSQDSGSGNTIYF.

The chain employs TRBV11-2 and TRBJ2-2, with 9 bases aligning to TRBD1. The germline V gene has CDR1 SGHAT and CDR2 FQNNGV. The CDR3 spans 16 residues. The ends lost 3 bases at V and 7 bases at J; junction bases unmatched: 9. The CDR3 DNA reads as TGTGCCAGCAGCTTGGCTCGGGACAGGGTCGTCGGGGAGCTGTTTTTT. It translates to CASSLARDRVVGELFF.

The J gene is TRBJ2-1, the V gene TRBV6-1; 7 bases align to TRBD2. After removal of 6 bases from V and 6 bases from J, the junction contained 11 bases not matched to a gene. CDR1 is MNHNS and CDR2 is SASEGT in the germline V gene. The CDR3 runs to 15 residues. The CDR3 DNA sequence: TGTGCCAGCAGGCCGGGGGGTGTCGGGGCCAATGAGCAGTTCTTC. It codes for CASRPGGVGANEQFF.

V gene TRBV7-6 combines with J gene TRBJ1-1, with 7 nucleotides matching TRBD1. The CDR3 spans 15 residues. V shed 0 bases and J 0 bases; nucleotides not matched to a gene: 1. Germline CDR1 reads SGHVS; CDR2 reads FNYEAQ. The CDR3 sequence is CASSLADRLNTEAFF. The DNA of the CDR3 is TGTGCCAGCAGCTTAGCGGACAGGCTGAACACTGAAGCTTTCTTT.

The chain carries TRBV7-8 and TRBJ2-7, with 9 bases lining up with TRBD2. CDR3 length equals 14 residues. Germline trimming cut 8 bases from V and 0 bases from J; bases unmatched to any gene: 5. Germline V gene sequence: CDR1 SGHVS, CDR2 FQNEAQ. CDR3 amino acids: CASRSGRSSYEQYF. CDR3 nucleotides: TGTGCCAGCCGAAGCGGGAGGAGCTCCTACGAGCAGTACTTC.

V is TRBV18 and J is TRBJ1-5; tentatively, D is TRBD1 (6 bases). This CDR3 is 16 amino acids long. Germline V gene data show CDR1 as KGHSH and CDR2 as LQKENI. Trimming removed 5 bases from V and 1 base from J, with 15 bases in between. CDR3 sequence: CASSVTGGGSNQPQHF. CDR3 nucleotide sequence: TGTGCCAGCTCAGTGACAGGCGGTGGAAGCAATCAGCCCCAGCATTTT.

J is TRBJ2-7 and V is TRBV5-4; 8 nucleotides line up with TRBD1. Germline V gene data show CDR1 as SGHNT and CDR2 as YYREEE (reference sequence). The CDR3 totals 14 residues. The trim removed 4 bases at V and 2 bases at J, leaving 5 bases unmatched. CDR3 sequence: CASSQDRVTYEQYF. The CDR3 nucleotides are TGTGCCAGCAGCCAGGACAGGGTCACCTACGAGCAGTACTTC.

The chain uses TRBV7-3 and TRBJ2-3; 9 positions agree with TRBD1. The CDR3 has 15 residues. Germline V gene data show CDR1 as SGHTA and CDR2 as FQGTGA. V lost 5 bases, J lost 3 bases, and 6 bases stayed unmatched. CDR3 in DNA: TGTGCCAGCAGCCAAACAGGGGGCGAGACAGATACGCAGTATTTT. Its translation: CASSQTGGETDTQYF.

This chain joins TRBV21-1 and TRBJ2-1; TRBD2 is the table's D call and was not checked against the DNA. TRBV21-1 is given as a pseudogene. The CDR3 is made up of 16 amino acids. Written as DNA, the CDR3 is TGTGCCAGCAGCAAGAGTCAAGATTACTCCTACAATGAGCAGTTCTTC. This translates into CASSKSQDYSYNEQFF.

The chain employs TRBV11-3 and TRBJ2-7; 13 positions agree with TRBD2. Losses at the gene ends were 4 bases for V and 7 bases for J; bases not matched to a gene: 7. Germline-derived CDR1 and CDR2 are SGHNT and YENEEA. The CDR3 spans 15 residues. The CDR3 sequence: CASSSGLAGAGEQYF. The DNA for the CDR3 is TGTGCCAGCAGCTCTGGACTAGCGGGAGCAGGGGAGCAGTACTTC.

V and J are TRBV30 and TRBJ2-2, with 7 positions matching TRBD2. Germline CDR1 is GTSNPN and CDR2 is SVGIG (reference sequence). J gave up 3 bases and V 0 bases, and 10 bases lay outside the gene matches. CDR3 size: 17 residues. CDR3 region: CAWSVLKASGYTGELFF. CDR3 sequence (DNA): TGTGCCTGGAGTGTACTGAAGGCTAGCGGCTACACCGGGGAGCTGTTTTTT.

The V gene is TRBV9, the J gene TRBJ1-1; maybe TRBD1 (6 bases). The CDR3 is made up of 16 amino acids. The germline V gene has CDR1 SGDLS and CDR2 YYNGEE. V was pared by 0 bases and J by 4 bases, with 16 bases between. CDR3 coding DNA: TGTGCCAGCAGCGTAGACCTTACAGGGTCGGGCACTGAAGCTTTCTTT. This translates into CASSVDLTGSGTEAFF.